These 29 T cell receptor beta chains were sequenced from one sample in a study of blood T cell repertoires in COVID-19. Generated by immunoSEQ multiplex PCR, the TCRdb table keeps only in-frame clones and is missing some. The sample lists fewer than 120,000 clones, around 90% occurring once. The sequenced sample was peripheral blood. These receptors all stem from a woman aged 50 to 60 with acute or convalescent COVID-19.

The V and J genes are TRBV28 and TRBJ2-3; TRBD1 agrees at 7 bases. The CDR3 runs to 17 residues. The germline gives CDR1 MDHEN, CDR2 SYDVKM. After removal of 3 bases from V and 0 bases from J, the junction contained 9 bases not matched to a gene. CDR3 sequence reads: CASSLTGLTYSTDTQYF. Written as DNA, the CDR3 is TGTGCCAGCAGTTTGACAGGGCTCACTTACAGCACAGATACGCAGTATTTT. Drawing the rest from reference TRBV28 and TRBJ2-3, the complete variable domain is DVKVTQSSRYLVKRTGEKVFLECVQDMDHENMFWYRQDPGLGLRLIYFSYDVKMKEKGDIPEGYSVSREKKERFSLILESASTNQTSMYLCASSLTGLTYSTDTQYFGPGTRLTVL.

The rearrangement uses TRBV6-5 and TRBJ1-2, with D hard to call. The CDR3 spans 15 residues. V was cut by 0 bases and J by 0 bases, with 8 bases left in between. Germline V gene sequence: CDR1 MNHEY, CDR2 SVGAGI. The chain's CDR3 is CASSYSRHSNYGYTF. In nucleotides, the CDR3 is TGTGCCAGCAGTTACTCTCGACATTCTAACTATGGCTACACCTTC.

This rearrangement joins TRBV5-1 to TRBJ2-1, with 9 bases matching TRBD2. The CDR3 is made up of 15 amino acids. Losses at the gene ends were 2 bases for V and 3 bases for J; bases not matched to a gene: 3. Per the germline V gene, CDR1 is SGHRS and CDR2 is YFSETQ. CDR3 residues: CASSLAGGDYNEQFF. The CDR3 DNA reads TGCGCCAGCAGCTTAGCGGGAGGCGACTACAATGAGCAGTTCTTC.

CDR3 region: CASSLTTSKNIQYF. As DNA, the CDR3 is TGCGCCAGCAGCTTAACCACTTCCAAAAACATTCAGTACTTC. V gene TRBV5-1 combines with J gene TRBJ2-4; the D is unclear. The CDR3 totals 14 residues. With 2 bases removed from V and 2 bases from J, the gap between germline ends came to 8 bases. CDR1 and CDR2 (germline): SGHRS, YFSETQ.

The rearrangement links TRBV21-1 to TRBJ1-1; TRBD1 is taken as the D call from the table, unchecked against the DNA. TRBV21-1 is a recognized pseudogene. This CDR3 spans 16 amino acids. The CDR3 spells CASSPPGHMMNTEAFF. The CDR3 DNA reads TGTGCCAGCAGCCCACCGGGACATATGATGAACACTGAAGCTTTCTTT.

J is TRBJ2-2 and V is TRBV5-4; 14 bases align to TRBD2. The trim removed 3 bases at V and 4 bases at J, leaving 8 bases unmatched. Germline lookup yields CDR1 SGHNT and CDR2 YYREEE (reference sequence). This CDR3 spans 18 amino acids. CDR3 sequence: CASSSGTSGSRGTGELFF. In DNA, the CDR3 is TGTGCCAGCAGCTCCGGGACTAGCGGGAGTAGGGGCACCGGGGAGCTGTTTTTT.

The CDR3 sequence is CASSQDARLGLGDTQYF. The CDR3 DNA reads TGTGCCAGCAGCCAAGATGCCAGGTTGGGGCTAGGGGATACGCAGTATTTT. This rearrangement joins TRBV14 to TRBJ2-3, with D possibly being TRBD1 (5 bases). V was shortened by 0 bases and J by 6 bases, with 19 bases between the two germline ends. This CDR3 is built from 17 residues. Germline loops: CDR1 SGHDN, CDR2 FVKESK.

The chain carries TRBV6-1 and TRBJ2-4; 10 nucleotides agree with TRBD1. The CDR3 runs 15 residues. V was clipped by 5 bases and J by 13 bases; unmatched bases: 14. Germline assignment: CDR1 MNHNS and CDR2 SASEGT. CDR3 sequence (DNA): TGTGCCAGCAGTTGGGGAGGGACAGGGGATTTGAACCAGTACTTC. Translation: CASSWGGTGDLNQYF.

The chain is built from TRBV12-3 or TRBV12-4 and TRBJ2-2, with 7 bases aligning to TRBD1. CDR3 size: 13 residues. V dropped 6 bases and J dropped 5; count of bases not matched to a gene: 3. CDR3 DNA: TGTGCCAGCAGAACGACAGGGACCGGGGAGCTGTTTTTT. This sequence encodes CASRTTGTGELFF.

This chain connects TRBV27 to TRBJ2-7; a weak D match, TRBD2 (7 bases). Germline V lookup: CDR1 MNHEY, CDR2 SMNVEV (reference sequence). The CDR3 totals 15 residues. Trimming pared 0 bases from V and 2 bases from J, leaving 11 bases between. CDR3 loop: CASSLSGGATYEQYF. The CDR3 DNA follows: TGTGCCAGCAGTTTATCGGGGGGGGCTACCTACGAGCAGTACTTC.

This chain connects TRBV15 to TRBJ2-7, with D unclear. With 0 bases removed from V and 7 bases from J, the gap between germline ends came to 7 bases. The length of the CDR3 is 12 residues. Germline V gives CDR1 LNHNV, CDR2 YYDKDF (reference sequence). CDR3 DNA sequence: TGTGCCACCAGCAGAGATTGGGCTGAGCAGTACTTC. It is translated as CATSRDWAEQYF.

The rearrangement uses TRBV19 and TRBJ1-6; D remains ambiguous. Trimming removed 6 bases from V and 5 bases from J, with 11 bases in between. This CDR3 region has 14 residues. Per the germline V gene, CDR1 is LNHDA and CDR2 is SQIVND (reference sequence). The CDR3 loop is CASRPDGDNSPLHF. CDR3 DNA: TGTGCCAGTAGACCCGACGGAGATAATTCACCCCTCCACTTT. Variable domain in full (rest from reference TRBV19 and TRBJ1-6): DGGITQSPKYLFRKEGQNVTLSCEQNLNHDAMYWYRQDPGQGLRLIYYSQIVNDFQKGDIAEGYSVSREKKESFPLTVTSAQKNPTAFYLCASRPDGDNSPLHFGNGTRLTVT.

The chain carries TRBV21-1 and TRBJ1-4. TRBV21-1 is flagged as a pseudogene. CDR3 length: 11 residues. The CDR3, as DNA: TGTGCCAGCAGCAACCACGGAAAACTGTTTTTT. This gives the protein CASSNHGKLFF.

CDR3 amino acids: CASIPTLGSSNQPQHF. As DNA, the CDR3 is TGTGCCAGCATCCCCACCCTGGGCAGTAGCAATCAGCCCCAGCATTTT. This chain uses TRBV28 with TRBJ1-5, with no clear D. CDR1 is MDHEN and CDR2 is SYDVKM in the germline V gene. The CDR3 spans 16 residues. V was shortened by 7 bases and J by 0 bases, with 16 bases between the two germline ends.

This chain's CDR3 is CASTQGETLNEKLFF. CDR3 coding DNA: TGTGCCAGCACCCAAGGGGAAACACTGAATGAAAAACTGTTTTTT. This rearrangement joins TRBV2 to TRBJ1-4, with D possibly matching TRBD1 (5 bases). The CDR3 length is 15 residues. Germline CDR1 SNHLY, CDR2 FYNNEI. V was pared by 7 bases and J by 5 bases, with 17 bases between.

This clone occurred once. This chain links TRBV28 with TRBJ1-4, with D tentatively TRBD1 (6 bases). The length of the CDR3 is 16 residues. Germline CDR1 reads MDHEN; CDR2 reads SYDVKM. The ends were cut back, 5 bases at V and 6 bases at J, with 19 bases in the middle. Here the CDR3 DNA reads TGTGCCAGCAGTCCCCCCCAGGGACATAGGCATGAAAAACTGTTTTTT. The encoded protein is CASSPPQGHRHEKLFF.

CDR3 nucleotides: TGCGCCAGCAGCTTGGTTGGGGGCGAGAAAAAAAATACGCAGTATTTT. Its translation: CASSLVGGEKKNTQYF. This chain links TRBV5-1 with TRBJ2-3; perhaps TRBD1 as D (6 bases). The V and J ends lost 0 bases and 7 bases respectively, with 18 bases between them. The CDR3 is 16 amino acids. Germline CDR1 SGHRS, CDR2 YFSETQ.

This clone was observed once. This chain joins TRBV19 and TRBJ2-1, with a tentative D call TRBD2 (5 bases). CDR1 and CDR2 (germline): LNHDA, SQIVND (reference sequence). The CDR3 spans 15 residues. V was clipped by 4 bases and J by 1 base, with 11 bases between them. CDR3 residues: CASSTQPGSYNEQFF. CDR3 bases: TGTGCCAGTAGTACCCAACCGGGGTCCTACAATGAGCAGTTCTTC.

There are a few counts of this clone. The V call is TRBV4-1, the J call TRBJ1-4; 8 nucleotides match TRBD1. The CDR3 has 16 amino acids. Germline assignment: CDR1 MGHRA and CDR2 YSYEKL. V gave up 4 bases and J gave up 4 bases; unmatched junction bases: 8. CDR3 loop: CASSPAQGAVNEKLFF. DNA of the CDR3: TGCGCCAGCAGCCCGGCCCAGGGGGCTGTTAATGAAAAACTGTTTTTT.

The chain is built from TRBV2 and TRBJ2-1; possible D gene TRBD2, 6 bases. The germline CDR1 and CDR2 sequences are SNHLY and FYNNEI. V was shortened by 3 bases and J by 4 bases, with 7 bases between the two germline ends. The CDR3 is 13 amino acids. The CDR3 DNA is TGTGCCAGCAGTGAGACTAGATACAATGAGCAGTTCTTC. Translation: CASSETRYNEQFF.

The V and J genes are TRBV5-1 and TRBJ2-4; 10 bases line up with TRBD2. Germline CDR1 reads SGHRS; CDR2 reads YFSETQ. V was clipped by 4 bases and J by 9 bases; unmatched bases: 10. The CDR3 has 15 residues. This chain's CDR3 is CASSLAGEKNRIQYF. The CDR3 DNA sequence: TGCGCCAGCAGCCTAGCGGGAGAGAAGAATCGCATTCAGTACTTC.

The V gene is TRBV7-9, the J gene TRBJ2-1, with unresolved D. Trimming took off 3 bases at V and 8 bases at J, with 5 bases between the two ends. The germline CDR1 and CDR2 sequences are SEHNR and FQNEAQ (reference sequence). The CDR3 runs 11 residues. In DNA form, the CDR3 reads TGTGCCAGCAGCTTGCGCTATGAGCAGTTCTTC. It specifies CASSLRYEQFF.

The DNA for the CDR3 is TGTGCCAGCAGCATTACCGGGACTAGCCTTTCCAATGAGCAGTTCTTC. As protein: CASSITGTSLSNEQFF. The chain carries TRBV3-1 (or the pseudogene TRBV3-2) and TRBJ2-1; 9 bases match TRBD2. There are 16 residues in the CDR3. V shed 5 bases, J shed 6 bases, and the junction held 11 bases outside the gene matches. CDR1 LGHDT and CDR2 YNNKEL come from the germline V gene (reference sequence).

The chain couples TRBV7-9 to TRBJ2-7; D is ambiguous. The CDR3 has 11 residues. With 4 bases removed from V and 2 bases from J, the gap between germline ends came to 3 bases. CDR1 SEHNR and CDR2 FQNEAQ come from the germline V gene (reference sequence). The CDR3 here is CASSSAYEQYF. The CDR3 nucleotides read TGTGCCAGCAGCTCCGCCTACGAGCAGTACTTC.

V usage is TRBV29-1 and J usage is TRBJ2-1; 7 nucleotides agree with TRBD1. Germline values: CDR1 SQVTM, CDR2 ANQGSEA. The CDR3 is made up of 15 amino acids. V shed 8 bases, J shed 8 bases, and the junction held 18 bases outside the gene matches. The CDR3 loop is CSTWERGRISHEQFF. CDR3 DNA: TGCAGCACCTGGGAGAGGGGGCGGATTAGCCATGAGCAGTTCTTC.

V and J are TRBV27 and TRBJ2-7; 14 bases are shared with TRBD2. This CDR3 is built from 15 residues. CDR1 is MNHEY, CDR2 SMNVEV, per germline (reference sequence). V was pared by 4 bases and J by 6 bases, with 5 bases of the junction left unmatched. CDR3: CASSSGLAGGSEQYF. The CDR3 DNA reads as TGTGCCAGCAGTTCAGGACTAGCGGGAGGCAGCGAGCAGTACTTC.

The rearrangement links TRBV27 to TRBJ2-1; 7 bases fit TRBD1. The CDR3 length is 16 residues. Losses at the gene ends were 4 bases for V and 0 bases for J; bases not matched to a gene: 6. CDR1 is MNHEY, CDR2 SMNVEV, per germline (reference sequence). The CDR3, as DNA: TGTGCCAGCAGTTCCCGGGACAGCAGCTCCTACAATGAGCAGTTCTTC. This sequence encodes CASSSRDSSSYNEQFF.

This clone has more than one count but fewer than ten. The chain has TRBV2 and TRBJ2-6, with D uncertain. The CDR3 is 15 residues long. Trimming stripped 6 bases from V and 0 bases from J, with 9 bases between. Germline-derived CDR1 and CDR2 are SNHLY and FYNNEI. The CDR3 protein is CASSRQNSGANVLTF. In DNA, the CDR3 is TGTGCCAGCAGCCGACAAAACTCTGGGGCCAACGTCCTGACTTTC.

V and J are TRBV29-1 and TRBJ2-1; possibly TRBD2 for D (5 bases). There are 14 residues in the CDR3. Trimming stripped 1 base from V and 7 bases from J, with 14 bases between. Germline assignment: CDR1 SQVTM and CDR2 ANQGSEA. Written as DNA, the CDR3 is TGCAGCGTTGAAGTAGCCCGGGGTGGGAATGAGCAGTTCTTC. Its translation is CSVEVARGGNEQFF.